A single sample is the source of the 26 T cell receptor beta chains below, sequenced in a study of blood T cell repertoires in COVID-19. Clones were sequenced by immunoSEQ multiplex PCR, and TCRdb holds only the in-frame ones, with some missing. The table has fewer than 120,000 clones, around 90% seen once. Sequenced input: peripheral blood. The receptors stem from a human donor in a cohort sampled during active COVID-19.

The chain carries TRBV7-2 and TRBJ2-7; the match to TRBD2 covers 8 bases. Germline lookup yields CDR1 SGHTA and CDR2 FQGNSA. This CDR3 has 15 residues. Trimming at V came to 1 base and at J to 3 bases, leaving 5 bases not matched to a gene. The CDR3 loop reads CASSLVASGFYEQYF. In nucleotides, the CDR3 is TGTGCCAGCAGCTTAGTGGCTAGCGGGTTCTACGAGCAGTACTTC.

V usage is TRBV19 and J usage is TRBJ1-3; weak D call: TRBD1 (6 bases). CDR1 and CDR2 from the germline V gene are LNHDA and SQIVND (reference sequence). The CDR3 runs to 16 residues. The V and J ends lost 9 bases and 0 bases respectively, with 18 bases between them. CDR3 sequence reads: CASQTTGTSSGNTIYF. The DNA for the CDR3 is TGTGCCAGCCAAACCACCGGGACAAGCTCTGGAAACACCATATATTTT.

The chain is built from TRBV7-9 and TRBJ2-1; 12 bases align to TRBD2. The germline CDR1 and CDR2 sequences are SEHNR and FQNEAQ (reference sequence). Trimming cost V 4 bases and J 2 bases; bases outside gene matches: 3. The length of the CDR3 is 16 residues. CDR3 DNA sequence: TGTGCCAGCAGCTCCAGACTAGCGGGAGCCTACAATGAGCAGTTCTTC. Its protein product is CASSSRLAGAYNEQFF.

This rearrangement joins TRBV15 to TRBJ2-5; TRBD2 agrees at 9 bases. Germline V gene data show CDR1 as LNHNV and CDR2 as YYDKDF (reference sequence). This CDR3 contains 18 residues. Losses at the gene ends were 6 bases for V and 0 bases for J; bases not matched to a gene: 14. CDR3 amino acids: CATRPGLAQEGYQETQYF. The CDR3 DNA follows: TGTGCCACCAGGCCGGGACTAGCCCAGGAGGGGTACCAAGAGACCCAGTACTTC.

This chain joins TRBV11-2 and TRBJ2-1, with D unclear. Per the germline V gene, CDR1 is SGHAT and CDR2 is FQNNGV. The germline V and J ends were trimmed by 1 base and 9 bases, with 13 bases remaining between them. The CDR3 has 14 amino acids. CDR3 bases: TGTGCCAGCAGCTTAGCTCAAGTACGCGGTGAGCAGTTCTTC. This codes for CASSLAQVRGEQFF.

The chain uses TRBV30 and TRBJ2-7; the match to TRBD1 covers 7 bases. The CDR3 contains 14 residues. The V gene's germline CDR1 is GTSNPN and CDR2 SVGIG (reference sequence). The V gene end was trimmed by 3 bases and the J gene end by 5 bases; junction bases not matched to a gene: 10. The CDR3 sequence: CAWSWDSKGDEQYF. CDR3 coding DNA: TGTGCCTGGAGCTGGGACAGCAAAGGGGACGAGCAGTACTTC.

The chain couples TRBV30 to TRBJ2-3; 7 nucleotides match TRBD2. Germline V gene data show CDR1 as GTSNPN and CDR2 as SVGIG (reference sequence). The trim removed 8 bases at V and 3 bases at J, leaving 8 bases unmatched. There are 13 residues in the CDR3. Here the CDR3 DNA reads TGTGCCGGATTGGGCGGGAGAACAGATACGCAGTATTTT. This gives the protein CAGLGGRTDTQYF.

The chain uses TRBV6-5 and TRBJ2-7; D is uncertain. CDR1 MNHEY and CDR2 SVGAGI come from the germline V gene. The CDR3 loop spans 14 amino acids. The V end lost 6 bases, the J end lost 0 bases, and 12 bases lay between the germline ends. CDR3 sequence: CASRSLFSSYEQYF. DNA for the CDR3: TGTGCCAGCAGGAGCCTCTTTAGCTCCTACGAGCAGTACTTC.

This clone was seen just once. The CDR3: CAFESGRKDTQYF. Here the CDR3 DNA reads TGTGCCTTCGAGAGCGGGAGGAAAGATACGCAGTATTTT. The chain recombines TRBV30 with TRBJ2-3; TRBD2 aligns across 9 bases. The V segment lost 7 bases and the J segment 5 bases; nucleotides outside the gene matches: 7. Germline V gives CDR1 GTSNPN, CDR2 SVGIG (reference sequence). The length of the CDR3 is 13 residues. The entire variable domain, with the rest obtained from reference TRBV30 and TRBJ2-3, is as follows: SQTIHQWPATLVQPVGSPLSLECTVEGTSNPNLYWYRQAAGRGLQLLFYSVGIGQISSEVPQNLSASRPQDRQFILSSKKLLLSDSGFYLCAFESGRKDTQYFGPGTRLTVL.

The chain links TRBV28 to TRBJ1-3; D perhaps matches TRBD1 (5 bases). The CDR3 length is 15 residues. V was cut by 5 bases and J by 0 bases, with 11 bases left in between. The germline gives CDR1 MDHEN, CDR2 SYDVKM. CDR3 bases: TGTGCCAGCAGTCTCCTGACAGTCTCTGGAAACACCATATATTTT. Translating gives CASSLLTVSGNTIYF.

The V and J genes are TRBV30 and TRBJ2-3; D is possibly TRBD2 (6 bases). Germline V gene lookup returns CDR1 GTSNPN and CDR2 SVGIG (reference sequence). V lost 2 bases, J lost 2 bases, and 11 bases lay in between. The CDR3 contains 14 residues. The chain's CDR3 is CAWSRGGITDTQYF. In DNA, the CDR3 is TGTGCCTGGAGTAGAGGCGGGATCACAGATACGCAGTATTTT. Based on the CDR3 plus reference TRBV30 and TRBJ2-3, the full variable domain is SQTIHQWPATLVQPVGSPLSLECTVEGTSNPNLYWYRQAAGRGLQLLFYSVGIGQISSEVPQNLSASRPQDRQFILSSKKLLLSDSGFYLCAWSRGGITDTQYFGPGTRLTVL.

In the case of this clone: A read error may account for a junction end that differs from germline. The CDR3 region has the DNA TGCGCCAGCAGCCAAGATCATCTAGCGGGAGATTCGCAGTATTTT. This encodes CASSQDHLAGDSQYF. The chain is built from TRBV4-3 and TRBJ2-3; TRBD2 agrees at 10 bases. Looked up from germline, CDR1 is LGHNA and CDR2 is YSLEER. CDR3 length: 15 amino acids.

The V and J genes are TRBV19 and TRBJ2-6; 9 nucleotides align to TRBD1. Per the germline V gene, CDR1 is LNHDA and CDR2 is SQIVND (reference sequence). CDR3 length: 20 amino acids. Losses at the gene ends were 4 bases for V and 2 bases for J; bases not matched to a gene: 15. In nucleotides, the CDR3 is TGTGCCAGTAGTAAACAGGGGGCGGTTCTGTTATCGGCTGGGGCCAACGTCCTGACTTTC. It encodes CASSKQGAVLLSAGANVLTF.

The gene calls are TRBV7-2 and TRBJ2-2; D uncertain. V dropped 2 bases and J dropped 2 bases, with 6 bases sitting between them. Germline CDR1 is SGHTA and CDR2 is FQGNSA. This CDR3 comprises 14 residues. The CDR3: CASSLYSNTGELFF. Here the CDR3 DNA reads TGTGCCAGCAGCTTATACAGTAACACCGGGGAGCTGTTTTTT.

The chain employs TRBV5-1 and TRBJ2-2, with 8 bases identical to TRBD2. Looked up from germline, CDR1 is SGHRS and CDR2 is YFSETQ. This CDR3 is 13 amino acids long. V lost 5 bases to trimming and J lost 6 bases; unmatched junction nucleotides: 3. The CDR3 protein is CASRSGGAGELFF. CDR3 nucleotides: TGCGCCAGCAGATCGGGGGGGGCCGGGGAGCTGTTTTTT.

V usage is TRBV7-8 and J usage is TRBJ1-3; a possible D gene is TRBD1 (6 bases). The germline gives CDR1 SGHVS, CDR2 FQNEAQ. The CDR3 spans 15 residues. Trimming took 3 bases from V and 4 from J, leaving 13 bases between them. The CDR3 reads CASSFYRAEGNTIYF. In DNA, the CDR3 is TGTGCCAGCAGCTTTTACAGGGCTGAAGGAAACACCATATATTTT.

The chain has TRBV5-4 and TRBJ1-5; D gene unclear. The CDR3 spans 13 residues. Trimming pared 1 base from V and 9 bases from J, leaving 11 bases between. Per the germline V gene, CDR1 is SGHNT and CDR2 is YYREEE (reference sequence). The CDR3, as DNA: TGTGCCAGCAGCTTGTCATCCGAGGGGCCCCAGCATTTT. Translating it yields CASSLSSEGPQHF.

This clone was detected a few times. The J gene is TRBJ2-6, the V gene TRBV4-1, with TRBD2 identical over 7 bases. The CDR3 loop spans 17 amino acids. Germline assignment: CDR1 MGHRA and CDR2 YSYEKL. V was pared by 4 bases and J by 1 base, with 7 bases of the junction left unmatched. For the CDR3, the DNA is TGCGCCAGCAGCCTGATCACCGGGGGGTCTGGGGCCAACGTCCTGACTTTC. Its translation is CASSLITGGSGANVLTF.

The gene calls are TRBV7-9 and TRBJ2-5; 7 bases are a match to TRBD2. Trimming took 7 bases from V and 1 from J; bases not matched to a gene: 15. Germline V gives CDR1 SEHNR, CDR2 FQNEAQ (reference sequence). This CDR3 comprises 17 residues. The CDR3 sequence is CASTLGVVGGGQETQYF. In DNA form, the CDR3 reads TGTGCCAGCACCCTTGGAGTCGTGGGCGGGGGCCAAGAGACCCAGTACTTC. Supplemented by reference TRBV7-9 and TRBJ2-5, the full variable domain reads DTGVSQNPRHKITKRGQNVTFRCDPISEHNRLYWYRQTLGQGPEFLTYFQNEAQLEKSRLLSDRFSAERPKGSFSTLEIQRTEQGDSAMYLCASTLGVVGGGQETQYFGPGTRLLVL.

This chain links TRBV5-5 with TRBJ2-7, with D maybe TRBD2 (7 bases). Germline-derived CDR1 and CDR2 are SGHKS and YYEKEE (reference sequence). V was pared by 1 base and J by 6 bases, with 17 bases between. The CDR3 sequence is 15 residues long. The CDR3 region has the DNA TGTGCCAGCAGCTTGTTGGTCGCGGGGGCCGGCGAGCAGTACTTC. It yields the protein CASSLLVAGAGEQYF.

This clone was picked up one time. The chain employs TRBV5-4 and TRBJ2-3, with TRBD1 as a possible D gene (6 bases). Germline V lookup: CDR1 SGHNT, CDR2 YYREEE (reference sequence). The CDR3 has 14 amino acids. The V end lost 3 bases, the J end lost 5 bases, and 13 bases lay between the germline ends. CDR3 nucleotides: TGTGCCAGCAGCTCCGGACAGTGGATAGATACGCAGTATTTT. Translating it yields CASSSGQWIDTQYF.

The chain links TRBV10-3 to TRBJ2-2; 7 nucleotides line up with TRBD2. CDR1 ENHRY and CDR2 SYGVKD come from the germline V gene. The CDR3 contains 16 residues. The junction had 5 bases not matched to a gene; V was cut back by 0 bases and J by 4 bases. CDR3 nucleotides: TGTGCCATCAGTGAGTCGGGTAGCGGGCCCACCGGGGAGCTGTTTTTT. Residues: CAISESGSGPTGELFF.

The J gene is TRBJ2-1, the V gene TRBV15, with TRBD2 identical over 7 bases. The CDR3 runs to 14 residues. Germline V gives CDR1 LNHNV, CDR2 YYDKDF (reference sequence). V lost 1 base, J lost 5 bases, and 2 bases stayed unmatched. CDR3 residues: CATSRGGSNNEQFF. CDR3 coding DNA: TGTGCCACCAGCAGAGGCGGGAGTAACAATGAGCAGTTCTTC.

J is TRBJ2-3 and V is TRBV12-3 or TRBV12-4; the D is unclear. Trimming pared 1 base from V and 6 bases from J, leaving 5 bases between. The length of the CDR3 is 12 residues. The CDR3 spells CASSLDSDTQYF. CDR3 coding DNA: TGTGCCAGCAGTTTAGACTCCGATACGCAGTATTTT.

The chain carries TRBV6-6 and TRBJ2-5; unclear D gene. The CDR3 consists of 13 residues. Germline assignment: CDR1 MNHNY and CDR2 SVGAGI (reference sequence). V was clipped by 2 bases and J by 4 bases, with 8 bases between them. The chain's CDR3 is CASSYLTGETQYF. Here the CDR3 DNA reads TGTGCCAGCAGTTACCTAACGGGAGAGACCCAGTACTTC.

The V call is TRBV2, the J call TRBJ2-5; 8 nucleotides match TRBD1. Germline CDR1 reads SNHLY; CDR2 reads FYNNEI. CDR3 length: 17 amino acids. With 2 bases clipped from V and 4 bases from J, the junction kept 12 bases outside the gene matches. The CDR3 coding sequence is TGTGCCAGCAGTGAAAGACAGGGGTTAGGGCTGGGAGAGACCCAGTACTTC. This codes for CASSERQGLGLGETQYF.